This TCR beta chain appears in the sequencing data of a study of blood T cell repertoires in COVID-19. Study as a whole: Samples taken during acute and convalescent COVID-19 were collected in the United States, Italy and Spain.

The V gene's germline CDR1 is MNHEY and CDR2 SVGAGI. Trimming removed 7 bases at V and 7 bases at J, with 13 bases between. The CDR3 covers 12 residues. Clones were read by immunoSEQ multiplex PCR, and TCRdb kept only the in-frame ones, dropping some. The sample carries around 250,000 clones, 90% recorded once. The receptor's source is a woman aged 55-69 years with COVID-19, enrolled during active disease. Sequencing was performed on peripheral blood. The chain employs TRBV6-5 and TRBJ1-2; the D is unclear. The CDR3 bases are TGTGCCAGCACCGCATCCGGGGTTGGCTACACCTTC. Translating gives CASTASGVGYTF.